These 9 T cell receptor beta chains share one sample of origin, sequenced in a study of shared clonotypes between healthy human individuals. The table came from immunoSEQ multiplex PCR; TCRdb's copy has only in-frame clones and leaves some out. Seen here are around 2.1 million clones, around 95% observed once, and the top ten hold more than 0.1%. The sequenced sample consisted of naive CD4+ T cells sorted from blood. The subset is: CD45RA+ positively selected. These receptor sequences come from a man between 18 and 35 years old in good health.

This chain connects TRBV7-9 to TRBJ2-7; D may correspond to TRBD1 or TRBD2 (5 bases each). The V and J ends lost 0 bases and 2 bases respectively, with 17 bases between them. CDR3 length: 17 residues. Germline V gene sequence: CDR1 SEHNR, CDR2 FQNEAQ (reference sequence). The CDR3: CASSLAYWDPGTYEQYF. The DNA of the CDR3 is TGTGCCAGCAGCTTAGCGTATTGGGACCCTGGGACCTACGAGCAGTACTTC.

The rearrangement links TRBV6-4 to TRBJ2-5; TRBD2 aligns across 8 bases. The CDR3 has 16 residues. The trim removed 3 bases at V and 1 base at J, leaving 7 bases unmatched. Looked up from germline, CDR1 is MRHNA and CDR2 is SNTAGT. CDR3 residues: CASSEVQRGSQETQYF. The CDR3, as DNA: TGTGCCAGCAGTGAGGTCCAGCGGGGGAGCCAAGAGACCCAGTACTTC.

Turning to this clone: Other DNA sequences from this sample encode an identical CDR3 as well. J is TRBJ2-1 and V is TRBV5-1; 7 bases line up with TRBD1. The J segment lost 2 bases and the V segment lost 1 base, leaving 3 bases of the junction unmatched. The CDR3 sequence is 15 residues long. Germline lookup yields CDR1 SGHRS and CDR2 YFSETQ. In DNA form, the CDR3 reads TGCGCCAGCAGCTTGTCAGGGGGTCCCTACAATGAGCAGTTCTTC. Its translation is CASSLSGGPYNEQFF.

In its sample, this clone was seen once. V gene TRBV2 combines with J gene TRBJ1-1; D is possibly TRBD1 (5 bases). The CDR3 covers 14 residues. CDR1 is SNHLY and CDR2 is FYNNEI in the germline V gene. The ends were cut back, 7 bases at V and 4 bases at J, with 16 bases in the middle. The CDR3 DNA follows: TGTGCCAGCACGAAGGAAAAAGGGACCACTGAAGCTTTCTTT. Translated, it gives CASTKEKGTTEAFF.

The chain joins TRBV19 to TRBJ1-1; 7 bases are shared with TRBD1. Germline V gene sequence: CDR1 LNHDA, CDR2 SQIVND (reference sequence). V lost 5 bases, J lost 1 base, and 1 base stayed unmatched. This CDR3 is built from 13 residues. The chain's CDR3 is CASSYRGNTEAFF. As DNA, the CDR3 is TGTGCCAGTAGTTACAGGGGGAACACTGAAGCTTTCTTT.

The chain couples TRBV5-8 to TRBJ1-2; TRBD1 is a possible D gene (5 bases). The CDR3 has 14 residues. In germline, CDR1 is SGHTS, CDR2 YDEGEE. The V end was cut by 2 bases, the J end by 1 base, with 9 bases between. The CDR3 is CASSLQELNYGYTF. CDR3 sequence (DNA): TGTGCCAGCAGCTTACAGGAACTTAACTATGGCTACACCTTC.

The chain joins TRBV6-5 to TRBJ2-7; D is ambiguous. The CDR3 is made up of 13 amino acids. V dropped 2 bases and J dropped 3 bases, with 8 bases sitting between them. Germline-derived CDR1 and CDR2 are MNHEY and SVGAGI. The CDR3 protein is CASSYGKNYEQYF. The CDR3 region has the DNA TGTGCCAGCAGTTACGGGAAGAACTACGAGCAGTACTTC.

The chain carries TRBV7-8 and TRBJ2-7, with TRBD2 matching over 7 bases. Germline-derived CDR1 and CDR2 are SGHVS and FQNEAQ. The CDR3 has 16 residues. The V segment lost 1 base and the J segment 2 bases; nucleotides outside the gene matches: 8. The CDR3: CASSLGSGATTYEQYF. For the CDR3, the DNA is TGTGCCAGCAGCTTAGGAAGCGGGGCAACAACCTACGAGCAGTACTTC.

The CDR3 sequence: CSVVGQSIGEQYF. The CDR3 DNA sequence: TGCAGCGTTGTTGGGCAGTCAATAGGCGAGCAGTACTTC. The chain joins TRBV29-1 to TRBJ2-7; D not resolved. Germline CDR1 SQVTM, CDR2 ANQGSEA. V was cut by 4 bases and J by 6 bases, with 16 bases left in between. CDR3 length: 13 residues.